These 12 T cell receptor beta chains share one sample of origin, sequenced in a study of memory B cells and T cells in multiple sclerosis. TCRdb's copy holds only in-frame clones and misses some; the assay was immunoSEQ multiplex PCR. The sample contains under 50,000 clones, around 80% of which appear only once. CFSE-dim autoproliferating and CFSE-high non-proliferating T cells from unstimulated culture were sequenced separately. Cultures began with 5x10^7 CFSE-labeled PBMCs, unstimulated for 7 days, with replicate wells pooled. These TCRs' antigens remain unknown. The source material was PBMCs from blood kept in culture. The receptors were gathered from a human donor with multiple sclerosis.

As for this clone: Additional DNA sequences in this sample encode the identical CDR3. The chain couples TRBV5-1 to TRBJ1-1, with unresolved D. CDR3 length: 13 residues. In germline, CDR1 is SGHRS, CDR2 YFSETQ. Trimming cost V 2 bases and J 1 base, with 6 bases left between them. The CDR3 sequence is CASSLGGNTEAFF. The CDR3 nucleotides read TGCGCCAGCAGCTTAGGAGGGAACACTGAAGCTTTCTTT. Based on the CDR3 plus reference TRBV5-1 and TRBJ1-1, the full variable domain is KAGVTQTPRYLIKTRGQQVTLSCSPISGHRSVSWYQQTPGQGLQFLFEYFSETQRNKGNFPGRFSGRQFSNSRSEMNVSTLELGDSALYLCASSLGGNTEAFFGQGTRLTVV.

The V gene is TRBV28, the J gene TRBJ1-5; no reliable D call. V was pared by 3 bases and J by 1 base, with 13 bases between. CDR1 and CDR2 (germline): MDHEN, SYDVKM. The CDR3 contains 16 residues. The CDR3 loop reads CASSFMGSSSNQPQHF. The CDR3, as DNA: TGTGCCAGCAGTTTCATGGGCTCCTCGAGCAATCAGCCCCAGCATTTT.

J is TRBJ2-7 and V is TRBV5-6, with D tentatively TRBD2 (6 bases). The CDR3 covers 15 residues. Trimming shortened V by 0 bases and J by 2 bases, and 12 bases separated the two germline ends. Germline CDR1 reads SGHDT; CDR2 reads YYEEEE. The CDR3 is CASSLGGLLTYEQYF. The CDR3 coding sequence is TGTGCCAGCAGCTTGGGGGGACTCCTAACCTACGAGCAGTACTTC.

This sequence joins TRBV18 and TRBJ2-7, with 10 positions matching TRBD1. Per germline, CDR1 KGHSH and CDR2 LQKENI. The CDR3 covers 13 residues. The trim removed 3 bases at V and 9 bases at J, leaving 5 bases unmatched. The CDR3 loop reads CASSPGQGEGQYF. CDR3 coding DNA: TGTGCCAGCTCACCCGGACAGGGGGAGGGGCAGTACTTC.

This chain links TRBV19 with TRBJ2-7; 9 bases are a match to TRBD1. Germline V gene data show CDR1 as LNHDA and CDR2 as SQIVND (reference sequence). The CDR3 length is 14 residues. J gave up 4 bases and V 10 bases, and 11 bases lay outside the gene matches. CDR3 DNA: TGTGCCACCCGACCGGGACAGGGATTATACGAGCAGTACTTC. As protein: CATRPGQGLYEQYF.

The rearrangement links TRBV7-9 to TRBJ1-2; D ambiguous. The V and J ends lost 1 base and 4 bases respectively, with 10 bases between them. There are 14 residues in the CDR3. In germline, CDR1 is SEHNR, CDR2 FQNEAQ (reference sequence). CDR3 in DNA: TGTGCCAGCAGCTTAGGCTCAAGCTTCTATGGCTACACCTTC. Its translation: CASSLGSSFYGYTF. Filled out from reference TRBV7-9 and TRBJ1-2, the complete variable domain reads DTGVSQNPRHKITKRGQNVTFRCDPISEHNRLYWYRQTLGQGPEFLTYFQNEAQLEKSRLLSDRFSAERPKGSFSTLEIQRTEQGDSAMYLCASSLGSSFYGYTFGSGTRLTVV.

The chain combines TRBV18 with TRBJ1-1, with a weak D call TRBD1 (6 bases). CDR1 is KGHSH, CDR2 LQKENI, per germline. The CDR3 loop spans 14 amino acids. The V and J ends lost 3 bases and 0 bases respectively, with 8 bases between them. Here the CDR3 DNA reads TGTGCCAGCTCACCGGGGACATTGAACACTGAAGCTTTCTTT. As protein: CASSPGTLNTEAFF.

The chain couples TRBV9 to TRBJ1-4, with D uncertain. The V and J ends lost 2 bases and 5 bases respectively, with 7 bases between them. This CDR3 region has 13 residues. From germline, CDR1 is SGDLS and CDR2 YYNGEE. CDR3 protein: CASSVTGNEKLFF. The CDR3 DNA reads as TGTGCCAGCAGCGTTACGGGGAATGAAAAACTGTTTTTT.

The chain is built from TRBV2 and TRBJ1-2, with unresolved D. Germline V CDR1 and CDR2: SNHLY, FYNNEI. The ends were cut back, 4 bases at V and 2 bases at J, with 11 bases in the middle. The CDR3 consists of 14 residues. As DNA, the CDR3 is TGTGCCAGCAGTGTGGCAGCTCCGAACTATGGCTACACCTTC. Protein product: CASSVAAPNYGYTF.

The V gene is TRBV2, the J gene TRBJ1-5; tentatively, D is TRBD1 (5 bases). The germline gives CDR1 SNHLY, CDR2 FYNNEI. V shed 3 bases and J shed 0 bases, with 6 bases lying between them. The CDR3 runs 14 residues. CDR3 loop: CASSEGVSNQPQHF. In nucleotides, the CDR3 is TGTGCCAGCAGTGAGGGGGTTAGCAATCAGCCCCAGCATTTT.

This clone was seen only once. This chain links TRBV15 with TRBJ2-1; D remains unclear. V lost 0 bases to trimming and J lost 3 bases, with 9 bases between them. Germline V lookup: CDR1 LNHNV, CDR2 YYDKDF (reference sequence). The CDR3 contains 15 residues. CDR3 loop: CATSRDRIIYNEQFF. The CDR3 coding sequence is TGTGCCACCAGCAGAGATCGTATCATCTACAATGAGCAGTTCTTC.

V usage is TRBV9 and J usage is TRBJ2-3; D remains unclear. CDR3 size: 15 residues. Trimming pared 0 bases from V and 2 bases from J, leaving 10 bases between. Germline V gene data show CDR1 as SGDLS and CDR2 as YYNGEE. CDR3 region: CASSVDWTHTDTQYF. CDR3 nucleotides: TGTGCCAGCAGCGTAGACTGGACCCACACAGATACGCAGTATTTT.